One sample yielded the 18 T cell receptor beta chains listed below, sequenced in a study of response to subunit inactivated influenza vaccine. Each CDR3 protein is one row after TCRdb ran MiXCR on the RT-PCR reads. The table records roughly 700,000 distinct CDR3 sequences, over 11% of them present only once. Source: PBMCs from blood, taken less than 15 days before vaccination. These receptors all stem from a man aged 45-65 years who received an inactivated influenza vaccine.

The rearrangement uses TRBV5-1 and TRBJ1-2; D is possibly TRBD1 (6 bases). This CDR3 comprises 13 residues. The V gene lost 4 bases and the J gene lost 9 bases, with 16 bases spanning the gap. CDR1 and CDR2 from the germline V gene are SGHRS and YFSETQ. This CDR3 reads CASSPYREHSYTF. The CDR3 DNA follows: TGCGCCAGCAGCCCCTACAGGGAGCATAGCTACACCTTC.

This chain connects TRBV7-3 to TRBJ2-3; 13 nucleotides align to TRBD2. J gave up 4 bases and V 5 bases, and 6 bases lay outside the gene matches. The CDR3 covers 16 residues. CDR1 is SGHTA, CDR2 FQGTGA, per germline. This CDR3 reads CASSARLAGGSDTQYF. The CDR3 DNA reads TGTGCCAGCAGCGCCCGACTAGCGGGAGGTTCAGATACGCAGTATTTT.

The V gene is TRBV15, the J gene TRBJ1-2; D call uncertain. The CDR3 consists of 12 residues. Trimming removed 4 bases at V and 5 bases at J, with 8 bases between. Germline lookup yields CDR1 LNHNV and CDR2 YYDKDF (reference sequence). CDR3 amino acids: CATSKTGYGYTF. The CDR3 DNA follows: TGTGCCACCAGCAAGACGGGATATGGCTACACCTTC. Full variable domain (missing parts from reference TRBV15 and TRBJ1-2): DAMVIQNPRYQVTQFGKPVTLSCSQTLNHNVMYWYQQKSSQAPKLLFHYYDKDFNNEADTPDNFQSRRPNTSFCFLDIRSPGLGDTAMYLCATSKTGYGYTFGSGTRLTVV.

This clonotype was observed at least ten times. The genes are TRBV6-5 and TRBJ2-2, with 7 nucleotides matching TRBD1. V trimming: 0 bases; J trimming: 4 bases; junction bases outside the gene matches: 5. The CDR3 has 16 residues. CDR1 is MNHEY and CDR2 is SVGAGI in the germline V gene. CDR3 nucleotide sequence: TGTGCCAGCAGTTACTCGTCAAGGGGGCTCACCGGGGAGCTGTTTTTT. Amino acids: CASSYSSRGLTGELFF.

The CDR3 bases are TGCGCCAGCAGCCTCCATACGCTCAACATTCAGTACTTC. Protein sequence: CASSLHTLNIQYF. The chain links TRBV4-1 to TRBJ2-4; D remains unclear. This CDR3 spans 13 amino acids. From germline, CDR1 is MGHRA and CDR2 YSYEKL. Trimming took off 4 bases at V and 7 bases at J, with 11 bases between the two ends.

This clonotype turned up a few times. The chain carries TRBV12-3 or TRBV12-4 and TRBJ1-6; TRBD1 matches 7 bases. The V and J ends lost 5 bases and 7 bases, in that order; junction bases with no gene match: 8. The CDR3 loop spans 15 amino acids. The CDR3 sequence is CASSTGVWGNSPLHF. The CDR3 DNA reads as TGTGCCAGCAGTACAGGGGTGTGGGGAAATTCACCCCTCCACTTT.

The chain carries TRBV4-2 and TRBJ2-2; TRBD1 aligns across 11 bases. V shed 1 base, J shed 8 bases, and the junction held 3 bases outside the gene matches. The CDR3 covers 15 residues. CDR1 and CDR2 (germline): LGHNA, YNFKEQ. CDR3 sequence reads: CASSQADRGLGELFF. In nucleotides, the CDR3 is TGTGCCAGCAGCCAAGCGGACAGGGGGCTGGGGGAGCTGTTTTTT.

This clonotype was counted only a few times. V usage is TRBV3-1 and J usage is TRBJ1-2; TRBD1 might be the D (5 bases). Germline CDR1 is LGHDT and CDR2 is YNNKEL (reference sequence). Trimming left V 3 bases short and J 3 bases short, with 8 bases between. The CDR3 runs 13 residues. CDR3 amino acids: CASSQTAYYGYTF. The CDR3 bases are TGTGCCAGCAGCCAGACAGCGTACTATGGCTACACCTTC.

The chain employs TRBV7-9 and TRBJ2-7; 7 bases match TRBD2. CDR1 SEHNR and CDR2 FQNEAQ come from the germline V gene (reference sequence). This CDR3 has 15 residues. V was clipped by 5 bases and J by 7 bases; unmatched bases: 14. As DNA, the CDR3 is TGTGCCAGCAGCCTCGAGGGAGGGCCCCTGAGTGAGCAGTACTTC. It specifies CASSLEGGPLSEQYF.

This chain joins TRBV7-9 and TRBJ2-2, with D unresolved. Germline CDR1 SEHNR, CDR2 FQNEAQ (reference sequence). There are 15 residues in the CDR3. With 4 bases removed from V and 3 bases from J, the gap between germline ends came to 12 bases. CDR3 bases: TGTGCCAGCAGCTCCCGGCAGGTATACACCGGGGAGCTGTTTTTT. Its translation is CASSSRQVYTGELFF.

This chain connects TRBV20-1 to TRBJ1-2, with D unclear. The V gene's germline CDR1 is DFQATT and CDR2 SNEGSKA (reference sequence). Trimming removed 7 bases from V and 4 bases from J, with 13 bases in between. This CDR3 comprises 12 residues. CDR3 residues: CSVSGLIYGYTF. In DNA, the CDR3 is TGCAGTGTTTCCGGACTCATCTATGGCTACACCTTC.

The table lists this clonotype with a few counts. The junction and the germline gene differ at one end; a read error may be behind it. The chain recombines TRBV15 with TRBJ2-1, with D unresolved. The CDR3 runs to 15 residues. The germline gives CDR1 LNHNV, CDR2 YYDKDF (reference sequence). The CDR3 reads CATTRTRSSYNEQFF. Written as DNA, the CDR3 is TGTGCCACCACCAGAACGAGAAGCTCCTACAATGAGCAGTTCTTC.

This clonotype has a count of ten or more. The chain carries TRBV28 and TRBJ2-7; D gene ambiguous. The V and J ends lost 2 bases and 5 bases respectively, with 10 bases between them. The CDR3 runs 13 residues. CDR1 and CDR2 (germline): MDHEN, SYDVKM. In nucleotides, the CDR3 is TGTGCCAGCAGTTTAATGGGGTCCCACGAGCAGTACTTC. This codes for CASSLMGSHEQYF.

The chain employs TRBV7-2 and TRBJ2-7, with 8 nucleotides matching TRBD1. The CDR3 runs to 15 residues. V shed 3 bases and J 7 bases; nucleotides not matched to a gene: 11. Germline V lookup: CDR1 SGHTA, CDR2 FQGNSA. The CDR3 is CASSFWTGTSGEQYF. The CDR3 nucleotides read TGTGCCAGCAGCTTCTGGACAGGGACTTCGGGGGAGCAGTACTTC. Full variable domain (missing parts from reference TRBV7-2 and TRBJ2-7): GAGVSQSPSNKVTEKGKDVELRCDPISGHTALYWYRQSLGQGLEFLIYFQGNSAPDKSGLPSDRFSAERTGGSVSTLTIQRTQQEDSAVYLCASSFWTGTSGEQYFGPGTRLTVT.

This clonotype was seen many times. The chain links TRBV6-2 or TRBV6-3 to TRBJ1-2; weak D call: TRBD1 (5 bases). This CDR3 is 16 amino acids long. V dropped 2 bases and J dropped 3 bases, with 16 bases sitting between them. Germline loops: CDR1 MNHEY, CDR2 SVGEGT. This CDR3 is CASSYGTASWDYGYTF. CDR3 nucleotides: TGTGCCAGCAGTTACGGGACGGCTTCCTGGGACTATGGCTACACCTTC.

This clonotype was seen more than once but under ten times. The chain combines TRBV4-1 with TRBJ1-2; a weak D match, TRBD1 (5 bases). The CDR3 length is 15 residues. Germline V CDR1 and CDR2: MGHRA, YSYEKL. V gave up 2 bases and J gave up 3 bases, with 13 bases separating them. DNA of the CDR3: TGCGCCAGCAGCCAAATGCTGGGACCCCACTATGGCTACACCTTC. The encoded protein is CASSQMLGPHYGYTF.

This clonotype was seen a handful of times. CDR3 region: CASNGGPTGYTF. CDR3 sequence (DNA): TGTGCCAGCAACGGCGGGCCAACGGGCTACACCTTC. The rearrangement links TRBV2 to TRBJ1-2; D is unresolved. Trimming shortened V by 7 bases and J by 8 bases, and 14 bases separated the two germline ends. Germline loops: CDR1 SNHLY, CDR2 FYNNEI. The CDR3 is 12 residues long.

The chain links TRBV19 to TRBJ2-7; D possibly corresponds to TRBD1 (6 bases). V was pared by 10 bases and J by 0 bases, with 19 bases between. Germline V gives CDR1 LNHDA, CDR2 SQIVND (reference sequence). The CDR3 has 15 amino acids. CDR3 residues: CANRNRERPSYEQYF. CDR3 in DNA: TGTGCCAACCGTAACAGGGAGCGGCCCTCCTACGAGCAGTACTTC.